This T cell receptor beta chain is from a study of identical twins. Unique molecular identifiers were present on the cDNA, which also gained a universal primer site by template switching. One entry per CDR3 protein, called by TCRdb with MiXCR from the 5' RACE reads. The sample lists approximately 470,000 distinct CDR3 sequences, 14% occurring once. Whole-study findings and limits: Beta clonotypes that were abundant in cord blood contained fewer insertions, a pattern absent from memory repertoires.

On this clonotype: The antigen is not known.

Every donor was a healthy Caucasian. Germline CDR1 MNHNS, CDR2 SASEGT. The CDR3 extends over 13 amino acids. The V and J ends lost 5 bases and 4 bases respectively, with 11 bases between them. The sample also formed part of further work on yellow fever vaccine responses in identical twins.

The clonotype comes from a woman between 18 and 30 years old in good health. The specimen was CD4+ T cells sorted from blood. The chain combines TRBV6-1 with TRBJ1-1; D is undetermined. This CDR3 reads CASSPNTPTEAFF. Written as DNA, the CDR3 is TGTGCCAGCAGTCCGAACACTCCCACTGAAGCTTTCTTT.